This TCR beta chain was captured in a study of control samples from healthy donors and cancer patients. The table lists this clone with a count of one. Generated by immunoSEQ multiplex PCR, the TCRdb table keeps only in-frame clones and is missing some. The repertoire holds about 160,000 clones, with approximately 96% as singletons. CDR1 and CDR2 (germline): SGDLS, YYNGEE. The V and J ends lost 0 bases and 1 base, in that order; junction bases with no gene match: 8. This CDR3 spans 17 amino acids. The specimen sequenced was blood. The gene calls are TRBV9 and TRBJ2-5; 8 positions match TRBD1. This TCR came from a woman between 40 and 50 years old in good health. CDR3 residues: CASSVGVGTGFQETQYF. The CDR3, as DNA: TGTGCCAGCAGCGTAGGAGTAGGGACAGGCTTCCAAGAGACCCAGTACTTC.